The 32 T cell receptor beta chains below all came from one sample that was sequenced in a study of T cells in Graves' hyperthyroidism and ophthalmopathy. Amplified TCR beta CDR3 regions came from RNA transcripts. The TCR CDR3 first-round RT-PCR relied on the HTBI primer set. TCRdb redid the calling of the multiplex PCR reads with MiXCR, one entry per CDR3 protein. The sample records roughly 650,000 distinct CDR3 sequences, roughly 16% being singletons. The sequenced sample consisted of blood. These receptors were obtained from a woman between 40 and 50 years old with Graves' ophthalmopathy.

This clonotype showed up many times. This chain joins TRBV2 and TRBJ1-1, with 10 bases that match TRBD1. The ends lost 6 bases at V and 0 bases at J; junction bases unmatched: 7. The CDR3 is made up of 16 amino acids. Germline CDR1 and CDR2: SNHLY and FYNNEI. The CDR3 nucleotides read TGTGCCAGCAGCCGCGACAGGGGGCGTGTGAACACTGAAGCTTTCTTT. Translating gives CASSRDRGRVNTEAFF.

This clonotype was observed once. The chain employs TRBV14 and TRBJ2-7; 9 nucleotides agree with TRBD2. V lost 2 bases, J lost 6 bases, and 8 bases stayed unmatched. Germline CDR1 reads SGHDN; CDR2 reads FVKESK. The CDR3 totals 15 residues. The CDR3: CASSQPSGTLAEQYF. The CDR3, as DNA: TGTGCCAGCAGCCAACCTAGCGGGACCCTTGCCGAGCAGTACTTC.

This clonotype was counted only a few times. This sequence joins TRBV5-1 and TRBJ1-1; TRBD1 is a possible D gene (6 bases). V lost 0 bases to trimming and J lost 1 base, with 22 bases between them. The CDR3 consists of 19 residues. CDR1 SGHRS and CDR2 YFSETQ come from the germline V gene. CDR3 sequence: CASSLAGVRGGAGNTEAFF. The CDR3 DNA reads TGCGCCAGCAGCTTGGCCGGGGTTCGGGGGGGCGCGGGGAACACTGAAGCTTTCTTT.

This clonotype was seen ten or more times. This chain links TRBV7-9 with TRBJ2-1; the match to TRBD2 covers 8 bases. In germline, CDR1 is SEHNR, CDR2 FQNEAQ (reference sequence). Germline trimming cut 0 bases from V and 1 base from J; bases unmatched to any gene: 5. The CDR3 totals 17 residues. CDR3 sequence (DNA): TGTGCCAGCAGCTTAGCGCGGGGCGGGGGGTCCTACAATGAGCAGTTCTTC. The encoded protein is CASSLARGGGSYNEQFF. Supplemented by reference TRBV7-9 and TRBJ2-1, the full variable domain reads DTGVSQNPRHKITKRGQNVTFRCDPISEHNRLYWYRQTLGQGPEFLTYFQNEAQLEKSRLLSDRFSAERPKGSFSTLEIQRTEQGDSAMYLCASSLARGGGSYNEQFFGPGTRLTVL.

This clonotype was observed at least ten times. V usage is TRBV12-3 or TRBV12-4 and J usage is TRBJ2-7, with 8 bases fitting TRBD1. V gave up 2 bases and J gave up 3 bases; unmatched junction bases: 3. The CDR3 loop spans 14 amino acids. The DNA for the CDR3 is TGTGCCAGCAGTTTATATGGGACAGGCTACGAGCAGTACTTC. Translation gives CASSLYGTGYEQYF.

This clonotype was found a few times. The V gene is TRBV10-3, the J gene TRBJ2-5; a possible D gene is TRBD1 (5 bases). V was cut by 0 bases and J by 1 base, with 6 bases left in between. This CDR3 is 14 amino acids long. Germline assignment: CDR1 ENHRY and CDR2 SYGVKD. This CDR3 reads CAISESRVQETQYF. The DNA of the CDR3 is TGTGCCATCAGTGAGTCCAGGGTCCAAGAGACCCAGTACTTC.

J is TRBJ1-5 and V is TRBV6-5, with 8 nucleotides matching TRBD1. CDR3 size: 15 residues. Trimming took 2 bases from V and 6 from J; bases not matched to a gene: 6. Germline CDR1 and CDR2: MNHEY and SVGAGI. The CDR3 spells CASSYGQGAGQPQHF. The CDR3 DNA sequence: TGTGCCAGCAGTTACGGGCAGGGGGCGGGTCAGCCCCAGCATTTT.

This clonotype was recorded at least ten times. The J gene is TRBJ2-5, the V gene TRBV12-3 or TRBV12-4; 7 bases agree with TRBD1. The trim removed 4 bases at V and 3 bases at J, leaving 8 bases unmatched. The CDR3 loop spans 15 amino acids. The CDR3 region is CASSYQPGQEETQYF. CDR3 bases: TGTGCCAGCAGTTATCAACCCGGACAGGAAGAGACCCAGTACTTC.

This clonotype was counted between two and nine times. The genes are TRBV20-1 and TRBJ2-1, with TRBD2 matching over 8 bases. Germline values: CDR1 DFQATT, CDR2 SNEGSKA (reference sequence). The CDR3 runs 16 residues. V shed 2 bases, J shed 0 bases, and the junction held 6 bases outside the gene matches. The CDR3 loop reads CSARTKRGSSYNEQFF. In DNA form, the CDR3 reads TGCAGTGCTAGAACCAAGCGGGGGAGCTCCTACAATGAGCAGTTCTTC.

The chain has TRBV18 and TRBJ2-2; D is unresolved. Trimming shortened V by 0 bases and J by 4 bases, and 15 bases separated the two germline ends. This CDR3 region has 17 residues. From germline, CDR1 is KGHSH and CDR2 LQKENI. For the CDR3, the DNA is TGTGCCAGCTCACCACCGAGGAGCAGCTATCTCACCGGGGAGCTGTTTTTT. Protein product: CASSPPRSSYLTGELFF.

This clonotype came up a few times. The V and J genes are TRBV6-1 and TRBJ1-1, with TRBD1 as a possible D gene (6 bases). Trimming removed 7 bases at V and 5 bases at J, with 14 bases between. The CDR3 consists of 13 residues. Germline CDR1 and CDR2: MNHNS and SASEGT. CDR3 nucleotides: TGTGCCAGCAAGGGGGAGAGGTGGACTGAAGCTTTCTTT. Protein product: CASKGERWTEAFF.

This clonotype has a count of ten or more. The chain employs TRBV2 and TRBJ2-7, with D uncertain. The CDR3 is 12 amino acids. Germline CDR1 reads SNHLY; CDR2 reads FYNNEI. Trimming stripped 6 bases from V and 3 bases from J, with 9 bases between. CDR3 bases: TGTGCCAGCAGAAAGGAGCTCTACGAGCAGTACTTC. As protein: CASRKELYEQYF. The entire variable domain, with the rest obtained from reference TRBV2 and TRBJ2-7, is as follows: EPEVTQTPSHQVTQMGQEVILRCVPISNHLYFYWYRQILGQKVEFLVSFYNNEISEKSEIFDDQFSVERPDGSNFTLKIRSTKLEDSAMYFCASRKELYEQYFGPGTRLTVT.

The chain carries TRBV2 and TRBJ2-1; D is perhaps TRBD2 (6 bases). The CDR3 totals 15 residues. Trimming shortened V by 5 bases and J by 4 bases, and 15 bases separated the two germline ends. Per germline, CDR1 SNHLY and CDR2 FYNNEI. CDR3 in amino acids: CASSRDSLTYNEQFF. In DNA, the CDR3 is TGTGCCAGCAGTAGGGACTCCCTGACATACAATGAGCAGTTCTTC.

The chain uses TRBV4-1 and TRBJ1-4; D is perhaps TRBD1 (5 bases). V dropped 4 bases and J dropped 0 bases, with 9 bases sitting between them. Germline CDR1 reads MGHRA; CDR2 reads YSYEKL. The CDR3 extends over 15 amino acids. Here the CDR3 reads CASSLDSTTNEKLFF. As DNA, the CDR3 is TGCGCCAGCAGCCTTGACAGCACAACTAATGAAAAACTGTTTTTT.

The chain employs TRBV28 and TRBJ2-7; no firm D call. The CDR3 spans 13 residues. V was shortened by 6 bases and J by 4 bases, with 13 bases between the two germline ends. The germline V gene has CDR1 MDHEN and CDR2 SYDVKM. This CDR3 is CASSSHDGYEQYF. CDR3 nucleotides: TGTGCCAGCAGCTCTCACGACGGGTACGAGCAGTACTTC.

This clonotype was seen a handful of times. The chain couples TRBV12-3 or TRBV12-4 to TRBJ1-6, with TRBD1 matching over 8 bases. The CDR3 spans 17 residues. V dropped 5 bases and J dropped 6; count of bases not matched to a gene: 12. CDR3 sequence reads: CASSLLFGTGSNSPLHF. The CDR3 bases are TGTGCCAGCAGTCTATTATTCGGGACAGGCAGTAATTCACCCCTCCACTTT.

The rearrangement links TRBV24-1 to TRBJ2-1; D is unresolved. The CDR3 length is 14 residues. V shed 3 bases and J shed 4 bases, with 9 bases lying between them. Germline assignment: CDR1 KGHDR and CDR2 SFDVKD. Here the CDR3 reads CATSDIGVYNEQFF. As DNA, the CDR3 is TGTGCCACCAGTGATATAGGCGTGTACAATGAGCAGTTCTTC.

This clonotype turned up a few times. This chain links TRBV5-1 with TRBJ1-5; 8 bases are a match to TRBD1. After removal of 4 bases from V and 4 bases from J, the junction contained 7 bases not matched to a gene. This CDR3 comprises 15 residues. CDR1 SGHRS and CDR2 YFSETQ come from the germline V gene. CDR3 nucleotides: TGCGCCAGCAGCGATGGACAGGGAACGAATCAGCCCCAGCATTTT. It is translated as CASSDGQGTNQPQHF.

The rearrangement uses TRBV20-1 and TRBJ2-7; D may be TRBD1 or TRBD2 (5 bases each). The CDR3 has 14 residues. Germline CDR1 and CDR2: DFQATT and SNEGSKA (reference sequence). V was clipped by 3 bases and J by 4 bases, with 16 bases between them. The CDR3, as DNA: TGCAGTGCTAGGGGCGATGAGTGGGGGTACGAGCAGTACTTC. Protein: CSARGDEWGYEQYF.

The sample holds many counts of this clonotype. The chain recombines TRBV6-2 or TRBV6-3 with TRBJ1-1; a weak D match, TRBD1 (5 bases). The germline V gene has CDR1 MNHEY and CDR2 SVGEGT. The CDR3 runs 13 residues. The V end lost 5 bases, the J end lost 6 bases, and 13 bases lay between the germline ends. The CDR3 DNA reads TGTGCCAGCAGTCCAGGGCTGTTGGCTGAAGCTTTCTTT. This gives the protein CASSPGLLAEAFF.

This clonotype was observed at least ten times. The chain has TRBV6-5 and TRBJ1-1, with D possibly matching TRBD1 (5 bases). V was shortened by 6 bases and J by 1 base, with 9 bases between the two germline ends. The CDR3 sequence is 13 residues long. The germline V gene has CDR1 MNHEY and CDR2 SVGAGI. The CDR3 spells CASRKQENTEAFF. Written as DNA, the CDR3 is TGTGCCAGCAGAAAACAGGAGAACACTGAAGCTTTCTTT.

This clonotype has at least ten counts. The genes are TRBV5-5 and TRBJ1-2, with D maybe TRBD1 (6 bases). In germline, CDR1 is SGHKS, CDR2 YYEKEE (reference sequence). The CDR3 contains 11 residues. Trimming removed 7 bases from V and 4 bases from J, with 8 bases in between. The CDR3 DNA reads as TGTGCCAGCCAGGGGATCTATGGCTACACCTTC. As protein: CASQGIYGYTF.

There are a few counts of this clonotype. The chain has TRBV6-1 and TRBJ1-6; D is undetermined. Per the germline V gene, CDR1 is MNHNS and CDR2 is SASEGT. CDR3 size: 14 residues. With 3 bases removed from V and 7 bases from J, the gap between germline ends came to 10 bases. CDR3 loop: CASSEFPGNSPLHF. CDR3 DNA: TGTGCCAGCAGTGAGTTTCCGGGGAATTCACCCCTCCACTTT.

V is TRBV28 and J is TRBJ1-1; TRBD1 matches 12 bases. CDR3 length: 18 amino acids. Germline CDR1 and CDR2: MDHEN and SYDVKM. The trim removed 3 bases at V and 0 bases at J, leaving 8 bases unmatched. The CDR3 loop is CASSFAGTGGAVNTEAFF. The CDR3, as DNA: TGTGCCAGCAGTTTTGCCGGGACAGGGGGCGCGGTGAACACTGAAGCTTTCTTT.

This clonotype was seen many times. The chain joins TRBV3-1 to TRBJ1-1, with unresolved D. Trimming pared 0 bases from V and 0 bases from J, leaving 8 bases between. Per germline, CDR1 LGHDT and CDR2 YNNKEL (reference sequence). This CDR3 comprises 15 residues. The CDR3 sequence is CASSQEGKMNTEAFF. As DNA, the CDR3 is TGTGCCAGCAGCCAAGAGGGGAAAATGAACACTGAAGCTTTCTTT.

At least ten counts were recorded for this clonotype. The chain employs TRBV2 and TRBJ2-4, with TRBD1 identical over 9 bases. The CDR3 is made up of 16 amino acids. Germline V gene lookup returns CDR1 SNHLY and CDR2 FYNNEI. With 2 bases clipped from V and 1 base from J, the junction kept 3 bases outside the gene matches. The CDR3 protein is CASSETGGLAKNIQYF. The CDR3 DNA sequence: TGTGCCAGCAGTGAAACAGGGGGCTTGGCCAAAAACATTCAGTACTTC.

Many counts were recorded for this clonotype. The CDR3 sequence: CASSSPRQGTDTQYF. Here the CDR3 DNA reads TGTGCCAGCAGCTCCCCACGACAGGGAACAGATACGCAGTATTTT. This rearrangement joins TRBV3-1 to TRBJ2-3, with 7 bases fitting TRBD1. Germline V gene sequence: CDR1 LGHDT, CDR2 YNNKEL (reference sequence). The CDR3 contains 15 residues. With V trimmed by 5 bases and J by 3 bases, 8 bases remained unmatched.

The chain links TRBV20-1 to TRBJ2-3; 7 bases fit TRBD2. Trimming removed 6 bases from V and 0 bases from J; junction bases left unmatched: 9. Looked up from germline, CDR1 is DFQATT and CDR2 is SNEGSKA (reference sequence). The CDR3 consists of 15 residues. The CDR3 DNA follows: TGCAGTGCCCTCCGGGGTAGCGGGAGCACAGATACGCAGTATTTT. Translating it yields CSALRGSGSTDTQYF.

This clonotype has a count of ten or more. The chain recombines TRBV11-2 with TRBJ2-2; D unresolved. With 5 bases removed from V and 6 bases from J, the gap between germline ends came to 10 bases. Germline V CDR1 and CDR2: SGHAT, FQNNGV. CDR3 length equals 13 residues. DNA of the CDR3: TGTGCCAGCAGCCCCAGGAGCGCCGGGGAGCTGTTTTTT. Translated: CASSPRSAGELFF.

This clonotype was seen a few times. The J gene is TRBJ2-2, the V gene TRBV28; D not certain. The germline V gene has CDR1 MDHEN and CDR2 SYDVKM. The CDR3 runs to 13 residues. Trimming pared 5 bases from V and 6 bases from J, leaving 10 bases between. CDR3 in amino acids: CASSPPPAGELFF. CDR3 DNA: TGTGCCAGCAGTCCGCCCCCGGCCGGGGAGCTGTTTTTT.

This clonotype was seen only a few times. The V and J genes are TRBV7-8 and TRBJ1-4; 9 bases are shared with TRBD1. CDR3 length: 15 amino acids. The germline V gene has CDR1 SGHVS and CDR2 FQNEAQ. The V and J ends lost 0 bases and 7 bases, in that order; junction bases with no gene match: 3. This CDR3 reads CASSLATGGGEKLFF. The CDR3 bases are TGTGCCAGCAGCTTAGCGACAGGGGGAGGTGAAAAACTGTTTTTT.

This clonotype was counted many times. The chain combines TRBV3-1 with TRBJ2-7; perhaps TRBD2 as D (5 bases). Germline values: CDR1 LGHDT, CDR2 YNNKEL (reference sequence). The CDR3 runs 14 residues. V lost 0 bases to trimming and J lost 7 bases, with 13 bases between them. CDR3 loop: CASSQDGWPGEQYF. In nucleotides, the CDR3 is TGTGCCAGCAGCCAAGACGGTTGGCCGGGGGAGCAGTACTTC.